This TCR beta chain originates from a study of shared clonotypes between healthy human individuals. Study overall: Per donor, three plates held CD4 naive cells, three held CD4 memory, two held CD8 naive and one held CD8 memory.

CDR1 and CDR2 from the germline V gene are GTSNPN and SVGIG (reference sequence). Trimming removed 3 bases from V and 10 bases from J; junction bases left unmatched: 6. The length of the CDR3 is 11 residues. Points from the study as a whole: Incomplete sequencing of sorted subsets was indicated by rarefaction despite large depth.

This clone was found once. The antigen is not known. Data came from immunoSEQ multiplex PCR; TCRdb stores just in-frame clones and leaves some out. The data contain some 2.3 million clones, roughly 93% of them seen just once; the ten biggest clones take up 0.39%. CD45RA+ naive and CD45RA-negative memory subsets were separated from CD4+ cells. The TCR comes from a man between 18 and 29 years old in good health. Some clones in this sample may be carry-over from other donors' samples. Sequenced material: naive CD4+ T cells from PBMCs. Subset reported: CD45RA+ positively selected. The rearrangement uses TRBV30 and TRBJ2-7, with 7 bases matching TRBD1. CDR3 DNA sequence: TGTGCCTGGAGGGCGACAGGGCCACAGTACTTC. The encoded protein is CAWRATGPQYF.